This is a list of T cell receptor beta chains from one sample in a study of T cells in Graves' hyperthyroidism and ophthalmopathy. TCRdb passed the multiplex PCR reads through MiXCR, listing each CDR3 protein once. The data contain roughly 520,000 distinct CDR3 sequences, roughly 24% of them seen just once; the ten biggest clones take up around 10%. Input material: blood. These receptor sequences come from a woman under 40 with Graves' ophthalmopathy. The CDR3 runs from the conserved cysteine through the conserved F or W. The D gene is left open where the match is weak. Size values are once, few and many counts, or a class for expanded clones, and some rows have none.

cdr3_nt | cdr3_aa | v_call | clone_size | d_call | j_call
TGTGCCAGCAGCTTACCCTTTGCGGGACGCACCTACGAGCAGTACTTC | CASSLPFAGRTYEQYF | TRBV11-2 | . | . | TRBJ2-7
TGTGCCACCAGCAGCTCACGGGGGGGCGCGGGGGAGACCCAGTACTTC | CATSSSRGGAGETQYF | TRBV15 | many | TRBD2 | TRBJ2-5
TGTGCCAGCAGCCAAGTTCGTTACCCGCTGGGCGAGCAGTACTTC | CASSQVRYPLGEQYF | TRBV3-1 | . | . | TRBJ2-7
TGTGCCAGCAGTTCTACTGGTACTGAAGCTTTCTTT | CASSSTGTEAFF | TRBV6-5 | medium-sized | . | TRBJ1-1
TGTGCCAGCTCACCACTTCAGCAAGAGACCCAGTACTTC | CASSPLQQETQYF | TRBV18 | many | . | TRBJ2-5
TGCGCCAGCAGCCAAGATGCCAATCAGCCCCAGCATTTT | CASSQDANQPQHF | TRBV4-3 | many | . | TRBJ1-5
TGTGCCAGCAGTTACAAGGGAGGGGGCCCAGCCGGGGAGCTGTTTTTT | CASSYKGGGPAGELFF | TRBV6-5 | few | . | TRBJ2-2
TGTGCCAGCAGCCCGGGACAGGGGGATCCTATACCCCACACAGATACGCAGTATTTT | CASSPGQGDPIPHTDTQYF | TRBV13 | . | TRBD1 | TRBJ2-3
TGTGCCAGCAGCTTGGGGGGGGCGCAGGCTAACTATGGCTACACCTTC | CASSLGGAQANYGYTF | TRBV7-3 | many | . | TRBJ1-2
TGTGCCAGCAGTGCCAGTCCCGGACACAAGCTCTACGAGCAGTACTTC | CASSASPGHKLYEQYF | TRBV2 | . | . | TRBJ2-7
TGCGCCAGCAGCATCGGGGAAGGGATTGAGACCCAGTACTTC | CASSIGEGIETQYF | TRBV10-1 | . | . | TRBJ2-5
TGTGCCAGTAGCGACGGCCCGAGCCAAGAGACCCAGTACTTC | CASSDGPSQETQYF | TRBV6-4 | . | . | TRBJ2-5
TGTGCCAGTCGCGAGGACTGTTTAAGGCTCTACGAGCAGTACTTC | CASREDCLRLYEQYF | TRBV19 | . | . | TRBJ2-7
TGTGCCAGCAGTTTTGCGGGGGATCGACAGCCCCAGCATTTT | CASSFAGDRQPQHF | TRBV12-3/TRBV12-4 | . | . | TRBJ1-5
TGTGCCAGCAGCCCTTCACAGGGTGACACCTACGAGCAGTACTTC | CASSPSQGDTYEQYF | TRBV12-3/TRBV12-4 | . | . | TRBJ2-7
TGTGCCAGCAGTCTATTACTAGGGGATGGCTACACCTTC | CASSLLLGDGYTF | TRBV12-3/TRBV12-4 | many | . | TRBJ1-2
TGTGCCAGCAGTTTAGGGGACCGCCAGGACACCGGGGAGCTGTTTTTT | CASSLGDRQDTGELFF | TRBV12-3/TRBV12-4 | many | . | TRBJ2-2
TGTGCCAGCAGCACTGGTGGACTTAGAGGCTACACCTTC | CASSTGGLRGYTF | TRBV11-2 | . | . | TRBJ1-2
TGCAGTGCTAGAGGGGCAGGGGAACAGCCCCAGCATTTT | CSARGAGEQPQHF | TRBV20-1 | many | . | TRBJ1-5
TGTGCCAGTAGTATAGCTGCAGCGGGTAGCAATCAGCCCCAGCATTTT | CASSIAAAGSNQPQHF | TRBV19 | few | . | TRBJ1-5
TGTGCCAGCAGTGATCAGGGGACGGCTCTTTATAGGGGCTACACCTTC | CASSDQGTALYRGYTF | TRBV6-1 | many | . | TRBJ1-2
TGTGCCAGCAGCTTACTTGGCGGGGGGGCCTATGAGACCCAGTACTTC | CASSLLGGGAYETQYF | TRBV7-3 | . | TRBD2 | TRBJ2-5
TGTGCCAGCAGTTCCGGCGGGGGAGGGGAGGAGAACACTGAAGCTTTCTTT | CASSSGGGGEENTEAFF | TRBV12-3/TRBV12-4 | few | . | TRBJ1-1
TGCAGCGTTACTAGCGGGGAAACCTACGAGCAGTACTTC | CSVTSGETYEQYF | TRBV29-1 | many | TRBD2 | TRBJ2-7
TGTGCCAGCAGTTTGGCGGGACAGAAGGAAGAGACCCAGTACTTC | CASSLAGQKEETQYF | TRBV28 | many | . | TRBJ2-5
TGCGCCAGCAGCTTGGGACAGCCTGATCAGCCCCAGCATTTT | CASSLGQPDQPQHF | TRBV5-1 | few | . | TRBJ1-5
TGCAGTGCTCCGCCTTTGCGGGGGGAGAGGACAGATACGCAGTATTTT | CSAPPLRGERTDTQYF | TRBV20-1 | many | TRBD2 | TRBJ2-3
TGTGCCAGCGCCGGGGGGGGTGAAAAACTGTTTTTT | CASAGGGEKLFF | TRBV6-1 | . | . | TRBJ1-4
TGTGCCAGCAGCTTGAGCCAGCCTTACGAGCAGTACTTC | CASSLSQPYEQYF | TRBV7-2 | . | . | TRBJ2-7
TGTGCCAGCGTAGGACACCCTTCGGATGGCTACACCTTC | CASVGHPSDGYTF | TRBV6-1 | few | . | TRBJ1-2
TGCAGTGCCAAAAGGGACAGGGGCCCATCTACCTACGAGCAGTACTTC | CSAKRDRGPSTYEQYF | TRBV20-1 | few | TRBD1 | TRBJ2-7
TGTGCCAGCAGGGGGACAGGGATAGAGACCCAGTACTTC | CASRGTGIETQYF | TRBV6-1 | many | TRBD1 | TRBJ2-5
TGCAGTGCTAGAGAATTCGGGGGCGCGGTGAACACTGAAGCTTTCTTT | CSAREFGGAVNTEAFF | TRBV20-1 | many | . | TRBJ1-1
TGTGCCAGCAGTTCTCCCCGGCTAGAAGCTTTCTTT | CASSSPRLEAFF | TRBV28 | . | . | TRBJ1-1
TGCGCCAGCAGCTTGGAGATAGGGGGGCAGAACACTGAAGCTTTCTTT | CASSLEIGGQNTEAFF | TRBV5-1 | . | . | TRBJ1-1
TGTGCCAGCAGTGAATACTCTGGGGCCAACGTCCTGACTTTC | CASSEYSGANVLTF | TRBV28 | many | . | TRBJ2-6
TGTGCCAGCTCACGAGGGACGGCCTATAGCAATCAGCCCCAGCATTTT | CASSRGTAYSNQPQHF | TRBV18 | . | . | TRBJ1-5
TGTGCCAGCACTATGGACTGGTCCTACGAGCAGTACTTC | CASTMDWSYEQYF | TRBV2 | many | . | TRBJ2-7
TGTGCCAGCAGCCAAGAGACTATTTATATAGGCGGCTACACCTTC | CASSQETIYIGGYTF | TRBV4-2 | many | . | TRBJ1-2
TGTGCCACCAGTACGAGGAAGGAAAACACCATATATTTT | CATSTRKENTIYF | TRBV15 | few | . | TRBJ1-3
TGTGCCTGGAGTTCCAGGGGGAAGGGTGAAGCTTTCTTT | CAWSSRGKGEAFF | TRBV30 | . | TRBD1 | TRBJ1-1
TGTGCCAGCATAAGGAACACTGAAGCTTTCTTT | CASIRNTEAFF | TRBV6-1 | many | . | TRBJ1-1
TGCAGCGTCCGAACAGGGGGCGACTATGGCTACACCTTC | CSVRTGGDYGYTF | TRBV29-1 | many | TRBD1 | TRBJ1-2
TGTGCTAGTGGTTTGGTACTGTCCCCGACACGGGGCACCGGGGAGCTGTTTTTT | CASGLVLSPTRGTGELFF | TRBV12-5 | few | . | TRBJ2-2
TGCAGTGCTAAAGGGCTAGCGGGTGACTCGGTCGAGCAGTACTTC | CSAKGLAGDSVEQYF | TRBV20-1 | few | TRBD2 | TRBJ2-7
TGTGCCAGCAGCTTAGCGCAAAACTTAGAGACCCAGTACTTC | CASSLAQNLETQYF | TRBV7-9 | many | . | TRBJ2-5
TGCAGCGTTGACGGCGACGGGGGGCAAGCTTTCTTT | CSVDGDGGQAFF | TRBV29-1 | many | . | TRBJ1-1